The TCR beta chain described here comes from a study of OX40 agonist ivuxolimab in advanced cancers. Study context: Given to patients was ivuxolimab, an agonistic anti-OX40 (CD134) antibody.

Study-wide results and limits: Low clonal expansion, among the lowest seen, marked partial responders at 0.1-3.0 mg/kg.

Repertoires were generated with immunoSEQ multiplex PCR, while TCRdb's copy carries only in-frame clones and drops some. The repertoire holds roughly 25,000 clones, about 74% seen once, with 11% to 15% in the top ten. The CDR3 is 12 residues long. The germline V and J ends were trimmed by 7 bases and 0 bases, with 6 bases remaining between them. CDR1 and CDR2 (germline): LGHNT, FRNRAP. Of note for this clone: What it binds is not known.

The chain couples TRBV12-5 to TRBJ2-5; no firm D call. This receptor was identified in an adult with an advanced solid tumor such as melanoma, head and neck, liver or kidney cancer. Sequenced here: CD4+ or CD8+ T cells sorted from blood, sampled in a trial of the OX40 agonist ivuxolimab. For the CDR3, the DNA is TGTGCTAGTGCGAGGCACCAAGAGACCCAGTACTTC. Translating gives CASARHQETQYF.